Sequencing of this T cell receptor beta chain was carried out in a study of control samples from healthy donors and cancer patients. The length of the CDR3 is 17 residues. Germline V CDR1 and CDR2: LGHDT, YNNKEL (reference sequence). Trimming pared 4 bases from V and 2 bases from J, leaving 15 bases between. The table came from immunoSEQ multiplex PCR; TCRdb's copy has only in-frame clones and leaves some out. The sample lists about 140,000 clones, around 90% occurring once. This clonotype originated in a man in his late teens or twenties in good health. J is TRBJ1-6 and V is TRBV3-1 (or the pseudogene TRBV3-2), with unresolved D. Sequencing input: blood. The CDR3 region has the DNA TGTGCCAGCAGCCCCATACGTGAGCGGCCCTATAATTCACCCCTCCACTTT. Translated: CASSPIRERPYNSPLHF.